These 24 T cell receptor beta chains originate from one sample sequenced in a study of blood T cell repertoires in COVID-19. The repertoire was sequenced with immunoSEQ multiplex PCR; TCRdb's copy has only in-frame clones and lacks some. Found here are 120,000 to 150,000 clones, 88% of them singletons; the top ten hold around 28%. Sequencing input: peripheral blood. The receptors were sampled from a human donor in a cohort sampled during active COVID-19.

This clone was found a few times. The rearrangement joins TRBV5-1 to TRBJ1-2, with TRBD1 as a possible D gene (5 bases). V was clipped by 3 bases and J by 2 bases, with 8 bases between them. CDR3 length: 13 residues. Germline CDR1 reads SGHRS; CDR2 reads YFSETQ. The DNA for the CDR3 is TGCGCCAGCAGCTCGACAGAGAACTATGGCTACACCTTC. Protein sequence: CASSSTENYGYTF.

This rearrangement joins TRBV10-3 to TRBJ1-4, with 7 bases identical to TRBD1. CDR1 and CDR2 (germline): ENHRY, SYGVKD. The CDR3 spans 13 residues. V dropped 11 bases and J dropped 3; count of bases not matched to a gene: 6. CDR3 in DNA: TGTGCCTCTACAGGGGCCGCTAATGAAAAACTGTTTTTT. Protein: CASTGAANEKLFF.

This sequence joins TRBV15 and TRBJ1-2; no reliable D call. The CDR3 extends over 12 amino acids. Germline CDR1 LNHNV, CDR2 YYDKDF (reference sequence). Between the trimmed V and J ends, which lost 0 bases and 8 bases, there was a span of 7 bases. CDR3 in DNA: TGTGCCACCAGCAGAGATCGTTTAGGCTACACCTTC. Translated, it gives CATSRDRLGYTF.

J is TRBJ2-3 and V is TRBV5-1, with a weak D call TRBD1 (5 bases). CDR3 length equals 16 residues. CDR1 is SGHRS and CDR2 is YFSETQ in the germline V gene. Trimming cost V 2 bases and J 4 bases, with 17 bases left between them. The CDR3 sequence is CASSFQGSSWPDTQYF. Written as DNA, the CDR3 is TGCGCCAGCAGCTTCCAGGGATCCTCTTGGCCAGATACGCAGTATTTT.

V is TRBV7-2 and J is TRBJ2-3; 9 bases fit TRBD2. Germline trimming cut 2 bases from V and 7 bases from J; bases unmatched to any gene: 7. This CDR3 comprises 15 residues. The germline V gene encodes CDR1 SGHTA and CDR2 FQGNSA. The CDR3 loop is CASSLSSGDPNTQYF. CDR3 nucleotides: TGTGCCAGCAGCTTATCTAGCGGGGACCCCAATACGCAGTATTTT. The full variable domain, its missing parts supplied by reference TRBV7-2 and TRBJ2-3, is GAGVSQSPSNKVTEKGKDVELRCDPISGHTALYWYRQSLGQGLEFLIYFQGNSAPDKSGLPSDRFSAERTGGSVSTLTIQRTQQEDSAVYLCASSLSSGDPNTQYFGPGTRLTVL.

This chain connects TRBV7-9 to TRBJ1-2; perhaps TRBD1 as D (6 bases). V was pared by 7 bases and J by 2 bases, with 14 bases between. The germline V gene has CDR1 SEHNR and CDR2 FQNEAQ (reference sequence). The CDR3 totals 14 residues. CDR3 in amino acids: CASTEFTGNYGYTF. DNA of the CDR3: TGTGCCAGCACTGAATTCACAGGGAACTATGGCTACACCTTC.

This clone was observed a few times. The chain joins TRBV3-1 (or the pseudogene TRBV3-2) to TRBJ2-6; tentative D call: TRBD1 (6 bases). This CDR3 is built from 20 residues. V was trimmed by 0 bases and J by 1 base, leaving 19 bases between them. The germline V gene encodes CDR1 LGHDT and CDR2 YNNKEL (reference sequence). In nucleotides, the CDR3 is TGTGCCAGCAGCCAAGATGTTCGGACAGATTACCCTTCTGGGGCCAACGTCCTGACTTTC. Its translation is CASSQDVRTDYPSGANVLTF.

The chain carries TRBV4-2 and TRBJ2-5; 8 nucleotides agree with TRBD1. This CDR3 has 15 residues. Trimming at V came to 0 bases and at J to 3 bases, leaving 3 bases not matched to a gene. Germline V lookup: CDR1 LGHNA, CDR2 YNFKEQ. CDR3 in amino acids: CASSQEEGQEETQYF. CDR3 in DNA: TGTGCCAGCAGCCAAGAAGAGGGACAGGAAGAGACCCAGTACTTC.

The chain combines TRBV30 with TRBJ2-7; D is perhaps TRBD1 (5 bases). V was pared by 2 bases and J by 2 bases, with 19 bases between. Germline V gene data show CDR1 as GTSNPN and CDR2 as SVGIG (reference sequence). This CDR3 spans 16 amino acids. Here the CDR3 reads CAWSLTGQLPPYEQYF. The CDR3 DNA reads TGTGCCTGGAGTCTCACCGGACAACTCCCCCCCTACGAGCAGTACTTC. The full variable domain, in which reference TRBV30 and TRBJ2-7 provide the parts outside the CDR3, is SQTIHQWPATLVQPVGSPLSLECTVEGTSNPNLYWYRQAAGRGLQLLFYSVGIGQISSEVPQNLSASRPQDRQFILSSKKLLLSDSGFYLCAWSLTGQLPPYEQYFGPGTRLTVT.

Details on this clone: A junction end diverges from the germline sequence, so it may reflect a read error. The V gene is TRBV7-6, the J gene TRBJ2-2; 8 bases fit TRBD2. The length of the CDR3 is 15 residues. The germline V gene has CDR1 SGHVS and CDR2 FNYEAQ. The DNA for the CDR3 is TGTGCCAGCAGCCTAGCCGGGGGGGAGGCCGGGGAGCTGTTTTTT. Encoded protein: CASSLAGGEAGELFF.

This chain uses TRBV19 with TRBJ2-1, with TRBD1 matching 11 bases. CDR3 size: 16 residues. Germline V gene lookup returns CDR1 LNHDA and CDR2 SQIVND (reference sequence). Losses at the gene ends were 6 bases for V and 5 bases for J; bases not matched to a gene: 9. The CDR3 coding sequence is TGTGCCAGTAGCCGCGGACAGGGGGCCGTACACAATGAGCAGTTCTTC. This translates into CASSRGQGAVHNEQFF.

This clone has a single count. The chain carries TRBV29-1 and TRBJ1-1; maybe TRBD1 (5 bases). Trimming stripped 7 bases from V and 10 bases from J, with 19 bases between. This CDR3 region has 12 residues. The V gene's germline CDR1 is SQVTM and CDR2 ANQGSEA. Written as DNA, the CDR3 is TGCAGCGCAAAGGCGATGAAAGGGGTAGCTTTCTTT. This gives the protein CSAKAMKGVAFF.

The V call is TRBV6-1, the J call TRBJ1-1; D is uncertain. Trimming removed 2 bases from V and 1 base from J, with 5 bases in between. Looked up from germline, CDR1 is MNHNS and CDR2 is SASEGT. The CDR3 spans 13 residues. The CDR3 protein is CASSERGNTEAFF. The CDR3 DNA is TGTGCCAGCAGTGAACGGGGGAACACTGAAGCTTTCTTT.

The chain links TRBV5-8 to TRBJ1-1; D remains ambiguous. From germline, CDR1 is SGHTS and CDR2 YDEGEE. The CDR3 contains 13 residues. Trimming removed 3 bases at V and 1 base at J, with 7 bases between. CDR3 in DNA: TGTGCCAGCAGCTACTACCAGAACACTGAAGCTTTCTTT. Its translation is CASSYYQNTEAFF.

This chain links TRBV30 with TRBJ1-2, with D possibly matching TRBD1 (6 bases). The V gene's germline CDR1 is GTSNPN and CDR2 SVGIG (reference sequence). Between the trimmed V and J ends, which lost 4 bases and 7 bases, there was a span of 16 bases. The CDR3 consists of 13 residues. CDR3 residues: CAWNQGTRGGYTF. DNA of the CDR3: TGTGCCTGGAATCAGGGGACCAGGGGTGGCTACACCTTC.

The gene calls are TRBV11-2 and TRBJ2-2; 13 bases map to TRBD2. CDR1 SGHAT and CDR2 FQNNGV come from the germline V gene. This CDR3 spans 16 amino acids. The junction had 7 bases not matched to a gene; V was cut back by 5 bases and J by 7 bases. The CDR3 region is CASSNRLAGGVGELFF. CDR3 DNA sequence: TGTGCCAGCAGCAACCGACTAGCGGGGGGAGTCGGGGAGCTGTTTTTT.

This chain connects TRBV5-4 to TRBJ2-7; the D gene is possibly TRBD2 (6 bases). V dropped 3 bases and J dropped 6 bases, with 13 bases sitting between them. The CDR3 has 13 amino acids. Germline V gives CDR1 SGHNT, CDR2 YYREEE (reference sequence). The CDR3 coding sequence is TGTGCCAGCAGCTACTCTCAGGGAGGCGAGCAGTACTTC. Translation gives CASSYSQGGEQYF.

CDR3: CAISESGGGYSGYTF. The CDR3 DNA reads as TGTGCCATCAGTGAGTCGGGAGGGGGGTACTCTGGCTACACCTTC. V gene TRBV10-3 combines with J gene TRBJ1-2, with a weak D call TRBD1 (6 bases). The CDR3 is 15 residues long. CDR1 is ENHRY, CDR2 SYGVKD, per germline. With 0 bases removed from V and 7 bases from J, the gap between germline ends came to 15 bases.

This chain connects TRBV18 to TRBJ2-5, with no clear D. With 2 bases removed from V and 4 bases from J, the gap between germline ends came to 5 bases. Germline CDR1 is KGHSH and CDR2 is LQKENI. The CDR3 covers 12 residues. CDR3 in DNA: TGTGCCAGCTCACCATCTCGAGAGACCCAGTACTTC. This gives the protein CASSPSRETQYF.

The V call is TRBV6-1, the J call TRBJ1-1, with 8 bases lining up with TRBD1. Germline CDR1 is MNHNS and CDR2 is SASEGT. The CDR3 contains 12 residues. V was pared by 3 bases and J by 8 bases, with 2 bases of the junction left unmatched. In DNA, the CDR3 is TGTGCCAGCAGTGACCGGGACAGGGAAGCTTTCTTT. Translated: CASSDRDREAFF.

The gene calls are TRBV3-1 (or the pseudogene TRBV3-2) and TRBJ1-4, with D possibly being TRBD1 (5 bases). V lost 4 bases, J lost 0 bases, and 18 bases lay in between. CDR3 length equals 18 residues. The germline V gene has CDR1 LGHDT and CDR2 YNNKEL (reference sequence). Written as DNA, the CDR3 is TGTGCCAGCAGCCTCGGATTACCAGGGATTGCAACTAATGAAAAACTGTTTTTT. This sequence encodes CASSLGLPGIATNEKLFF.

The chain combines TRBV19 with TRBJ2-3; D possibly corresponds to TRBD1 (5 bases). V lost 5 bases and J 7 bases, leaving 13 bases between the germline ends. The CDR3 contains 13 residues. Germline CDR1 LNHDA, CDR2 SQIVND (reference sequence). CDR3 coding DNA: TGTGCCAGTAGTTATCAGGGTTTCCATACGCAGTATTTT. This gives the protein CASSYQGFHTQYF.

There are a few counts of this clone. The rearrangement links TRBV6-6 to TRBJ1-6; 8 positions agree with TRBD1. The length of the CDR3 is 14 residues. Germline trimming cut 7 bases from V and 13 bases from J; bases unmatched to any gene: 12. Germline assignment: CDR1 MNHNY and CDR2 SVGAGI (reference sequence). CDR3 region: CASTLGQGLSPLHF. The CDR3 DNA reads TGTGCCAGCACCCTCGGACAGGGATTGTCTCCCCTCCACTTT.

This clone showed up just once. V gene TRBV6-5 combines with J gene TRBJ1-3; D is uncertain. The CDR3 sequence is 10 residues long. CDR1 and CDR2 (germline): MNHEY, SVGAGI. With 10 bases removed from V and 9 bases from J, the gap between germline ends came to 10 bases. CDR3 bases: TGTGCCACCCAGTCCCTCACCATATATTTT. It encodes CATQSLTIYF.